This TCR beta chain was identified in a study of blood T cell repertoires in COVID-19. Study in general: T cells, B-cell-depleted T cells, or PBMCs supplied cDNA or gDNA.

Participants' own reports of clinical history determined their cohort assignment. The CDR3 extends over 13 amino acids. The germline V gene encodes CDR1 SGHNT and CDR2 YYREEE (reference sequence). The V gene lost 5 bases and the J gene lost 2 bases, with 11 bases spanning the gap. Original methodology: Nucleated cell number was recorded as an estimate derived from reference gene primer amplification. Repertoires were generated with immunoSEQ multiplex PCR, while TCRdb's copy carries only in-frame clones and drops some. V, J and clone size reflect that table, while D and trimming were determined from the DNA. The table has around 78,000 clones, approximately 90% seen once; the top ten hold 1.2%.

This rearrangement joins TRBV5-4 to TRBJ2-7; perhaps TRBD2 as D (6 bases). The TCR sequence derives from a woman in her forties or fifties with acute COVID-19. Material: PBMCs or T cells enriched from blood (not recorded which). The CDR3 loop reads CASSGGTPYEQYF. CDR3 in DNA: TGTGCCAGCAGTGGGGGGACCCCCTACGAGCAGTACTTC.